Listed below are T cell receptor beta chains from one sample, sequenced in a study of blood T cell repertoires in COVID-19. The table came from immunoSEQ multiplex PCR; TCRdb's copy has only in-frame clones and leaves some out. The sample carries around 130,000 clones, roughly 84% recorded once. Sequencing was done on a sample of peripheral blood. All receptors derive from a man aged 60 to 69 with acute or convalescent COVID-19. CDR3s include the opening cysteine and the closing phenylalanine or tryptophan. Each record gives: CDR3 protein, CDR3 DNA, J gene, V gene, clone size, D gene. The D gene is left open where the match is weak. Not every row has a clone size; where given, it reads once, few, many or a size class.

CDR3 protein: CASSVQLQNSPLHF; CDR3 DNA: TGTGCCAGCAGTGTACAATTACAGAATTCACCCCTCCACTTT; J gene: TRBJ1-6; V gene: TRBV28; clone size: -; D gene: -
CDR3 protein: CASSLEPAIGEQFF; CDR3 DNA: TGCGCCAGCAGCTTGGAGCCAGCGATTGGTGAGCAGTTCTTC; J gene: TRBJ2-1; V gene: TRBV5-1; clone size: -; D gene: -
CDR3 protein: CASSSSGAGGHNEQFF; CDR3 DNA: TGTGCCAGTAGTTCCTCTGGGGCGGGAGGGCACAATGAGCAGTTCTTC; J gene: TRBJ2-1; V gene: TRBV19; clone size: -; D gene: TRBD2
CDR3 protein: CASSLDWTGALYGYTF; CDR3 DNA: TGTGCCAGCAGCTTGGATTGGACAGGGGCCCTCTATGGCTACACCTTC; J gene: TRBJ1-2; V gene: TRBV5-5; clone size: -; D gene: TRBD1
CDR3 protein: CASSPSGISSDTQYF; CDR3 DNA: TGCGCCAGCAGCCCTAGCGGGATTAGTTCCGATACGCAGTATTTT; J gene: TRBJ2-3; V gene: TRBV5-1; clone size: once; D gene: TRBD2
CDR3 protein: CASSSTGGEGSPLHF; CDR3 DNA: TGTGCCAGCAGTTCCACAGGGGGTGAGGGTTCACCCCTCCACTTT; J gene: TRBJ1-6; V gene: TRBV28; clone size: -; D gene: TRBD1
CDR3 protein: CASSPAGNSPLHF; CDR3 DNA: TGTGCCAGCAGCCCTGCGGGAAATTCACCCCTCCACTTT; J gene: TRBJ1-6; V gene: TRBV28; clone size: -; D gene: -
CDR3 protein: CASSDGTPWYYTF; CDR3 DNA: TGTGCCAGCAGTGACGGGACACCATGGTATTACACCTTC; J gene: TRBJ1-2; V gene: TRBV6-4; clone size: once; D gene: -
CDR3 protein: CASSQGGGSSYEQYF; CDR3 DNA: TGCGCCAGCAGCCAAGGTGGAGGGAGCTCCTACGAGCAGTACTTC; J gene: TRBJ2-7; V gene: TRBV4-3; clone size: -; D gene: -
CDR3 protein: CASSLDIRGEQFF; CDR3 DNA: TGTGCCAGCAGCTTAGATATCCGGGGTGAGCAGTTCTTC; J gene: TRBJ2-1; V gene: TRBV11-3; clone size: -; D gene: -
CDR3 protein: CASSSGTSGRREQYF; CDR3 DNA: TGTGCCAGCAGTTCCGGGACTAGCGGGAGACGGGAGCAGTACTTC; J gene: TRBJ2-7; V gene: TRBV28; clone size: -; D gene: TRBD2
CDR3 protein: CASSYPQAGALNGELFF; CDR3 DNA: TGTGCCAGCAGTTACCCGCAGGCGGGAGCTTTGAACGGGGAGCTGTTTTTT; J gene: TRBJ2-2; V gene: TRBV6-2/TRBV6-3; clone size: -; D gene: TRBD2
CDR3 protein: CASSMGLAGRNEQFF; CDR3 DNA: TGTGCCAGTAGTATGGGACTAGCGGGAAGGAATGAGCAGTTCTTC; J gene: TRBJ2-1; V gene: TRBV19; clone size: -; D gene: TRBD2
CDR3 protein: CSVERGLAVYNEQFF; CDR3 DNA: TGCAGCGTTGAAAGAGGCCTAGCAGTCTACAATGAGCAGTTCTTC; J gene: TRBJ2-1; V gene: TRBV29-1; clone size: -; D gene: -